Reported below is one T cell receptor (beta chain). The target antigen is unknown. Germline assignment: CDR1 SEHNR and CDR2 FQNEAQ (reference sequence). V lost 3 bases and J 6 bases, leaving 15 bases between the germline ends. CDR3 length equals 14 residues. TCRdb reprocessed the reads via MiXCR and lists one record per CDR3 protein. The sample has 150,000 to 200,000 distinct CDR3 sequences, roughly 20% seen once; the top ten hold approximately 3%. The data are from a study of T cell repertoires in cytomegalovirus infection. At the level of the study: Both a matching HLA type and CMV infection were indicated by public TCR beta signatures. Regarding the study as a whole: Carriers of CMV plus the relevant HLA were identified by cumulative public TCR beta family frequency.

The sequence was collected from a human donor in good health (CMV status not recorded). Some clones in this sample may be carry-over from other donors' samples. The V gene is TRBV7-9, the J gene TRBJ2-7, with D possibly TRBD2 on 6 matching bases. Input material: PBMCs. Here the CDR3 DNA reads TGTGCCAGCAGCTTGTTGGGCGGGACGGGCGAGCAGTACTTC. Translated, it gives CASSLLGGTGEQYF.